This passage covers 11 T cell receptor beta chains from one sample sequenced in a study of T-cell reconstitution after alpha-beta-depleted transplantation in children. Unique molecular identifiers were built into the TCRbeta library. From the PCR reads, TCRdb called clonotypes with MiXCR, one entry per CDR3 protein. The sample includes around 600,000 distinct CDR3 sequences, 20% to 25% of them seen just once. Here the sequenced sample was PBMCs, mostly from graft donor cells, taken 360 days after TCRalphabeta/CD19-depleted stem cell transplant. The receptor source for this set is a boy under three years old who had a stem cell transplant for acute myeloid leukemia, so the T cells may come from the graft donor.

The rearrangement links TRBV4-3 to TRBJ1-2; no clear D gene. V was shortened by 1 base and J by 4 bases, with 13 bases between the two germline ends. The CDR3 is 15 residues long. CDR1 and CDR2 from the germline V gene are LGHNA and YSLEER. The CDR3 region is CASSQVGQNPYGYTF. CDR3 DNA: TGCGCCAGCAGCCAAGTTGGTCAGAACCCCTATGGCTACACCTTC.

This clonotype was detected ten times or more. The CDR3 DNA is TGCGCCAGCAGCCAATGGTTTAGCGGGCCGTCCTACAATGAGCAGTTCTTC. As protein: CASSQWFSGPSYNEQFF. J is TRBJ2-1 and V is TRBV4-3, with 7 bases matching TRBD2. Germline CDR1 LGHNA, CDR2 YSLEER. V lost 2 bases and J lost 1; bases outside the gene matches: 8. The CDR3 totals 17 residues.

The table lists this clonotype with many counts. The chain couples TRBV6-5 to TRBJ2-1; 10 bases match TRBD2. Germline V gene data show CDR1 as MNHEY and CDR2 as SVGAGI. The CDR3 runs 15 residues. The ends lost 6 bases at V and 6 bases at J; junction bases unmatched: 8. The CDR3 is CASRPLAGVPNEQFF. The CDR3 bases are TGTGCCAGCAGACCCCTAGCGGGGGTGCCCAATGAGCAGTTCTTC.

This clonotype has only one observation. Germline and junction disagree at one end, which may indicate a read error. The chain links TRBV10-3 to TRBJ2-5; the D gene could be TRBD1 or TRBD2 (5 bases each). The CDR3 covers 14 residues. Germline V lookup: CDR1 ENHRY, CDR2 SYGVKD. The CDR3: CAISESGPKETLYF. The CDR3 nucleotides read TGTGCCATCAGTGAGTCGGGACCCAAGGAGACCCTGTACTTC.

The sample holds a few counts of this clonotype. V usage is TRBV7-9 and J usage is TRBJ2-1; possible D gene TRBD1, 6 bases. V gave up 4 bases and J gave up 6 bases, with 16 bases separating them. CDR3 length equals 15 residues. The V gene's germline CDR1 is SEHNR and CDR2 FQNEAQ (reference sequence). As DNA, the CDR3 is TGTGCCAGCAGCTATGTCGGGACACTGGGCAATGAGCAGTTCTTC. It yields the protein CASSYVGTLGNEQFF.

This clonotype has more than one count but fewer than ten. J is TRBJ2-7 and V is TRBV28, with D perhaps being TRBD1 or TRBD2 (5 bases each). The CDR3 is 17 amino acids. CDR1 and CDR2 from the germline V gene are MDHEN and SYDVKM. V shed 6 bases and J shed 4 bases, with 25 bases lying between them. The chain's CDR3 is CASRSRSFRDGKYEQYV. The DNA for the CDR3 is TGTGCCAGCAGGTCCCGCTCTTTCCGGGACGGGAAGTACGAGCAGTACGTC.

This clonotype was observed a few times. The rearrangement uses TRBV6-5 and TRBJ2-5; 10 bases map to TRBD2. The CDR3 is 16 amino acids. The J segment lost 5 bases and the V segment lost 4 bases, leaving 10 bases of the junction unmatched. Germline loops: CDR1 MNHEY, CDR2 SVGAGI. CDR3 protein: CASSFLGLAGVETQYF. In DNA, the CDR3 is TGTGCCAGCAGTTTCCTCGGGCTAGCGGGGGTCGAGACCCAGTACTTC.

CDR3 region: CAIRRTGLNYEQYF. CDR3 nucleotides: TGTGCCATCAGGAGGACAGGGTTAAACTACGAGCAGTACTTC. This chain connects TRBV10-3 to TRBJ2-7; 8 bases are a match to TRBD1. CDR1 is ENHRY, CDR2 SYGVKD, per germline. V shed 6 bases, J shed 3 bases, and the junction held 7 bases outside the gene matches. This CDR3 is 14 amino acids long.

The chain uses TRBV20-1 and TRBJ1-5; TRBD1 aligns across 7 bases. The CDR3 is 12 amino acids. V shed 7 bases, J shed 6 bases, and the junction held 6 bases outside the gene matches. Germline CDR1 is DFQATT and CDR2 is SNEGSKA (reference sequence). CDR3 sequence (DNA): TGCAGTGTTCAGGGGGTAAGTCAGCCCCAGCATTTT. Protein product: CSVQGVSQPQHF.

Written as DNA, the CDR3 is TGTGCCAGCAGCCCAGGGGAGGGGGATTATCAGCCCCAGCATTTT. This codes for CASSPGEGDYQPQHF. The J gene is TRBJ1-5, the V gene TRBV7-6; tentative D call: TRBD1 (6 bases). The CDR3 covers 15 residues. Deletions cut 5 bases from V and 5 bases from J, with 16 bases between. Germline V gene data show CDR1 as SGHVS and CDR2 as FNYEAQ.

The sample holds many counts of this clonotype. Here the CDR3 reads CASSFWQNHQPQHF. Here the CDR3 DNA reads TGTGCCAGCAGTTTTTGGCAGAATCACCAGCCCCAGCATTTT. V is TRBV28 and J is TRBJ1-5, with D hard to call. Germline V gene lookup returns CDR1 MDHEN and CDR2 SYDVKM. V was trimmed by 3 bases and J by 7 bases, leaving 13 bases between them. The CDR3 is 14 amino acids. The whole variable domain, remainder taken from reference TRBV28 and TRBJ1-5, is DVKVTQSSRYLVKRTGEKVFLECVQDMDHENMFWYRQDPGLGLRLIYFSYDVKMKEKGDIPEGYSVSREKKERFSLILESASTNQTSMYLCASSFWQNHQPQHFGDGTRLSIL.